The clone carrying this TCR beta chain was detected only a few times. Its cognate antigen is unknown. The length of the CDR3 is 14 residues. Germline lookup yields CDR1 MNHNS and CDR2 SASEGT. V was pared by 9 bases and J by 0 bases, with 14 bases between. The entry originates in a study of response to subunit inactivated influenza vaccine. The study, taken as a whole, reports: A suggestion made by the authors is that each seasonal influenza vaccination recruits few new T cells.

One entry per CDR3 protein results from TCRdb running MiXCR on the RT-PCR reads. The sample comprises roughly 570,000 distinct CDR3 sequences, less than 15% of which are singletons, and more than 9.5% rests with the top ten. The V gene is TRBV6-1, the J gene TRBJ1-1, with D perhaps matching TRBD1 (6 bases). The sequence came from a man in his fifties or sixties who received an inactivated influenza vaccine. The material sequenced was PBMCs from blood, taken 11 to 12 days after vaccination. The CDR3 here is CASSNRDMNTEAFF. The CDR3 DNA reads as TGTGCCAGTTCGAATCGGGACATGAACACTGAAGCTTTCTTT.